The 15 T cell receptor beta chains given below trace back to one sample, sequenced in a study of T cell changes during pregnancy in multiple sclerosis. The method was immunoSEQ multiplex PCR; TCRdb's version includes in-frame clones alone and lacks a portion of them. The sample consists of 100,000 or so clones, about 90% of them appearing once. The source material was peripheral blood, sampled in the second trimester of pregnancy. These TCRs come from a female donor with multiple sclerosis, enrolled in a pregnancy study.

V and J are TRBV7-9 and TRBJ2-1; 15 bases fit TRBD2. V shed 4 bases, J shed 7 bases, and the junction held 14 bases outside the gene matches. Germline CDR1 reads SEHNR; CDR2 reads FQNEAQ (reference sequence). The CDR3 sequence is 19 residues long. CDR3 loop: CASSSENGLAGGPRNEQFF. CDR3 DNA: TGTGCCAGCAGCTCCGAAAACGGACTAGCGGGAGGGCCGAGGAATGAGCAGTTCTTC.

The V call is TRBV5-1, the J call TRBJ2-3; 10 positions match TRBD2. Losses at the gene ends were 2 bases for V and 2 bases for J; bases not matched to a gene: 8. The CDR3 has 17 amino acids. CDR1 and CDR2 (germline): SGHRS, YFSETQ. CDR3 sequence: CASSFRSTSGNTDTQYF. The CDR3 bases are TGCGCCAGCAGCTTCCGATCCACTAGCGGGAACACAGATACGCAGTATTTT.

The rearrangement uses TRBV6-5 and TRBJ1-2, with TRBD1 matching 9 bases. V lost 6 bases to trimming and J lost 7 bases; unmatched junction nucleotides: 6. The CDR3 covers 13 residues. The germline gives CDR1 MNHEY, CDR2 SVGAGI. CDR3 DNA sequence: TGTGCCAGCAGGGGGACAGGGACGGGTGGCTACACCTTC. Protein sequence: CASRGTGTGGYTF.

V and J are TRBV7-8 and TRBJ2-3, with 7 nucleotides matching TRBD1. V trimming: 3 bases; J trimming: 2 bases; junction bases outside the gene matches: 11. The CDR3 covers 17 residues. Germline V gives CDR1 SGHVS, CDR2 FQNEAQ. The CDR3 nucleotides read TGTGCCAGCAGCTTTACTCACAGGGGAGAAGACACAGATACGCAGTATTTT. This encodes CASSFTHRGEDTDTQYF. Together with reference TRBV7-8 and TRBJ2-3, the CDR3 gives the full variable domain: GAGVSQSPRYKVAKRGQDVALRCDPISGHVSLFWYQQALGQGPEFLTYFQNEAQLDKSGLPSDRFFAERPEGSVSTLKIQRTQQEDSAVYLCASSFTHRGEDTDTQYFGPGTRLTVL.

This sequence joins TRBV25-1 and TRBJ1-6; possibly TRBD1 for D (5 bases). Trimming removed 8 bases from V and 0 bases from J, with 11 bases in between. CDR1 and CDR2 from the germline V gene are MGHDK and SYGVNS. The CDR3 length is 15 residues. CDR3 DNA sequence: TGTGCCAGCGGGGACGGGGGCTCCTATAATTCACCCCTCCACTTT. This gives the protein CASGDGGSYNSPLHF.

V gene TRBV11-2 combines with J gene TRBJ2-7, with 7 nucleotides matching TRBD2. Germline CDR1 SGHAT, CDR2 FQNNGV. The CDR3 covers 18 residues. Trimming at V came to 0 bases and at J to 0 bases, leaving 11 bases not matched to a gene. This chain's CDR3 is CASSLDFAAGVLSYEQYF. The CDR3, as DNA: TGTGCCAGCAGCTTAGATTTCGCGGCGGGAGTGCTCTCCTACGAGCAGTACTTC.

The genes are TRBV9 and TRBJ2-3; no clear D. Between the trimmed V and J ends, which lost 0 bases and 2 bases, there was a span of 4 bases. This CDR3 region has 13 residues. The germline CDR1 and CDR2 sequences are SGDLS and YYNGEE. The CDR3 sequence is CASSVGPTDTQYF. The CDR3 bases are TGTGCCAGCAGCGTAGGGCCCACAGATACGCAGTATTTT.

CDR3 coding DNA: TGTGCCAGCAGCTTATTTTCTAGCGGATCCTACAATGAGCAGTTCTTC. Translation gives CASSLFSSGSYNEQFF. V usage is TRBV11-2 and J usage is TRBJ2-1; TRBD2 matches at 7 bases. From germline, CDR1 is SGHAT and CDR2 FQNNGV. Germline trimming cut 2 bases from V and 1 base from J; bases unmatched to any gene: 5. The CDR3 spans 16 residues.

This chain links TRBV7-2 with TRBJ2-7, with 7 positions matching TRBD1. V was clipped by 4 bases and J by 3 bases; unmatched bases: 6. The V gene's germline CDR1 is SGHTA and CDR2 FQGNSA. The length of the CDR3 is 14 residues. The CDR3 coding sequence is TGTGCCAGCAGCTCGGGACAGCTTCACTACGAGCAGTACTTC. Protein product: CASSSGQLHYEQYF.

The V call is TRBV6-6, the J call TRBJ1-1, with TRBD1 matching over 8 bases. Germline CDR1 is MNHNY and CDR2 is SVGAGI (reference sequence). The CDR3 has 14 amino acids. V was clipped by 2 bases and J by 5 bases; unmatched bases: 4. CDR3 nucleotide sequence: TGTGCCAGCAGTTACGACAGGGGTAGAACTGAAGCTTTCTTT. Translating gives CASSYDRGRTEAFF.

The chain is built from TRBV7-2 and TRBJ2-4; 9 bases align to TRBD1. V lost 3 bases to trimming and J lost 0 bases; unmatched junction nucleotides: 3. The CDR3 runs 16 residues. CDR1 SGHTA and CDR2 FQGNSA come from the germline V gene. The CDR3 nucleotides are TGTGCCAGCAGCTTCGGACAGGGGTTAGCCAAAAACATTCAGTACTTC. Residues: CASSFGQGLAKNIQYF.

The chain couples TRBV6-1 to TRBJ2-5, with a weak D call TRBD1 (5 bases). V was pared by 6 bases and J by 3 bases, with 8 bases between. Germline-derived CDR1 and CDR2 are MNHNS and SASEGT. This CDR3 comprises 12 residues. The CDR3 spells CASRQGEETQYF. For the CDR3, the DNA is TGTGCCAGCAGGCAGGGCGAAGAGACCCAGTACTTC.

The chain carries TRBV7-2 and TRBJ1-1; a weak D match, TRBD1 (5 bases). Germline-derived CDR1 and CDR2 are SGHTA and FQGNSA. V lost 5 bases, J lost 1 base, and 11 bases lay in between. This CDR3 is built from 14 residues. This CDR3 reads CASSRDSSNTEAFF. The CDR3 DNA is TGTGCCAGCAGCCGTGACAGCTCGAACACTGAAGCTTTCTTT.

The chain links TRBV28 to TRBJ2-7, with 8 nucleotides matching TRBD2. Losses at the gene ends were 6 bases for V and 4 bases for J; bases not matched to a gene: 11. This CDR3 contains 15 residues. From germline, CDR1 is MDHEN and CDR2 SYDVKM. This chain's CDR3 is CASSNLGTSLYEQYF. Here the CDR3 DNA reads TGTGCCAGCAGCAACCTCGGGACTAGTTTATACGAGCAGTACTTC.

This chain uses TRBV9 with TRBJ2-7; 10 bases map to TRBD1. The CDR3 has 15 residues. V was pared by 0 bases and J by 5 bases, with 5 bases of the junction left unmatched. Germline CDR1 is SGDLS and CDR2 is YYNGEE. DNA for the CDR3: TGTGCCAGCAGCGTAGATTCGGGACAGGGGAACGAGCAGTACTTC. It specifies CASSVDSGQGNEQYF.